This TCR beta chain was captured in a study of blood T cell repertoires in COVID-19. Overall study context: Both acute and convalescent COVID-19 samples were obtained from the United States, Italy and Spain. The cDNA or gDNA used as material had been derived from T cells, B-cell-depleted T cells, or PBMCs.

Sequencing used immunoSEQ multiplex PCR; TCRdb keeps in-frame clones, though not all of them. The sample carries about 73,000 clones, 90% recorded once. The receptor was isolated from a woman aged 18 to 35 with acute or convalescent COVID-19. The sample comprised peripheral blood.

The CDR3 protein is CASSLGSNQPQHF. CDR3 DNA sequence: TGTGCCAGCAGCCTAGGTAGCAATCAGCCCCAGCATTTT. V usage is TRBV28 and J usage is TRBJ1-5; no reliable D call. Germline-derived CDR1 and CDR2 are MDHEN and SYDVKM. V was pared by 6 bases and J by 0 bases, with 6 bases between. The CDR3 has 13 residues.